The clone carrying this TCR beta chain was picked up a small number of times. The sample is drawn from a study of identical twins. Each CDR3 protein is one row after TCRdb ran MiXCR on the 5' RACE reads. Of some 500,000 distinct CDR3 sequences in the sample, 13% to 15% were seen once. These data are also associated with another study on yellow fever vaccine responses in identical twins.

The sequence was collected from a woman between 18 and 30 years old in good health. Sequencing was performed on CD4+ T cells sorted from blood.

The CDR3 coding sequence is TGTGCCAGCAGTTACACGCCACCGGGACTAGCGACACACCTGAACACCGGGGAGCTGTTTTTT. Protein sequence: CASSYTPPGLATHLNTGELFF. The gene calls are TRBV6-2 or TRBV6-3 and TRBJ2-2; 10 positions agree with TRBD2. This CDR3 is built from 21 residues. V shed 2 bases, J shed 1 base, and the junction held 16 bases outside the gene matches. Germline values: CDR1 MNHEY, CDR2 SVGEGT.